Listed below are T cell receptor delta chains from one sample, sequenced in a study of gamma-delta T cells after stem cell transplantation. TCRdb reanalysed the RT-PCR reads via CATT. The table includes approximately 14,000 delta-chain clones, roughly 34% detected once. Input material: gamma-delta T cells. The receptors shown here come from a human donor. It is not recorded whose cells these are; they may come from a transplant donor. Both conserved end residues are part of each CDR3. A D gene is named only where the DNA matches it firmly. Expanded clones get a size class; other rows say once, few or many, or leave the size out.

CASTGVGVALTAQHFF,TGTGCCTCCACTGGGGTGGGGGTTGCTTTGACAGCACAACACTTCTTT,TRDD3,TRDV3,.,TRDJ2
CALGELRPSEDWGMVLWVFYTDKLIF,TGTGCTCTTGGGGAACTCCGGCCTTCCGAAGACTGGGGGATGGTCCTTTGGGTCTTTTACACCGATAAACTCATCTTT,TRDD3,TRDV1,.,TRDJ1
CAFECSRIGGYTDKLIF,TGTGCCTTCGAGTGTAGCAGGATCGGGGGATACACCGATAAACTCATCTTT,TRDD3,TRDV3,.,TRDJ1
CALGELTFLHVELYWGVCGAARPLIF,TGTGCTCTTGGGGAACTAACCTTCCTACATGTCGAGCTCTACTGGGGAGTTTGTGGGGCCGCCAGACCCCTGATCTTT,TRDD2,TRDV1,.,TRDJ4
CACDPVVGFGDTRQMFF,TGTGCCTGTGACCCTGTGGTGGGGTTCGGGGACACCCGACAGATGTTTTTC,.,TRDV2,.,TRDJ3
CAFRPLRSNVLGDEYTDKLIF,TGTGCCTTTCGACCTCTACGTTCCAATGTACTGGGGGATGAGTACACCGATAAACTCATCTTT,TRDD3,TRDV3,few,TRDJ1
CAASIPSHRVLGDTRTDKLIF,TGTGCAGCAAGCATCCCATCTCACAGGGTACTGGGGGATACAAGAACCGATAAACTCATCTTT,TRDD3,TRAV29/DV5,.,TRDJ1
CALGPPWDPYTDKLIF,TGTGCTCTTGGGCCTCCTTGGGATCCTTACACCGATAAACTCATCTTT,.,TRDV1,few,TRDJ1
CACGGETGGYAPDKLIF,TGTGCCTGTGGGGGGGAAACTGGGGGATACGCACCCGATAAACTCATCTTT,TRDD3,TRDV2,.,TRDJ1
CALGLRLPTKGHYWGIRVWLGTDKLIF,TGTGCTCTTGGGCTGCGCCTTCCTACGAAGGGCCACTACTGGGGGATACGCGTTTGGCTTGGGACCGATAAACTCATCTTT,TRDD3,TRDV1,.,TRDJ1
CALGGGSYFQLLGDHTDKLIF,TGTGCTCTTGGGGGAGGTTCCTACTTTCAACTACTGGGGGACCACACCGATAAACTCATCTTT,TRDD3,TRDV1,few,TRDJ1
CACDTVHTGGPSSWDTRQMFF,TGTGCCTGTGACACGGTCCATACTGGGGGCCCAAGCTCCTGGGACACCCGACAGATGTTTTTC,TRDD3,TRDV2,few,TRDJ3
CACDILGSSWDTRQMFF,TGTGCCTGTGACATACTGGGGAGCTCCTGGGACACCCGACAGATGTTTTTC,TRDD3,TRDV2,.,TRDJ3
CALGGTRASFNWVGPYTDKLIF,TGTGCTCTTGGGGGCACGAGGGCCTCCTTCAACTGGGTGGGCCCGTACACCGATAAACTCATCTTT,.,TRDV1,few,TRDJ1
CAIGERDPWGSMYTDKLIF,TGTGCTATTGGGGAAAGAGATCCCTGGGGGTCAATGTACACCGATAAACTCATCTTT,TRDD3,TRDV1,.,TRDJ1
CAASHDGSRWGIPYTDKLIF,TGTGCAGCAAGTCACGACGGAAGTAGGTGGGGGATACCGTACACCGATAAACTCATCTTT,TRDD3,TRAV29/DV5,once,TRDJ1
CAFPHIHCGSYTDKLIF,TGTGCCTTTCCACATATACATTGCGGGTCGTACACCGATAAACTCATCTTT,.,TRDV3,.,TRDJ1
CALGGIPVLGDRNSDKLIF,TGTGCTCTTGGGGGGATCCCCGTACTGGGGGATCGGAATTCCGATAAACTCATCTTT,TRDD3,TRDV1,.,TRDJ1
CALGEAGFLGTGGPSLRHTDKLIF,TGTGCTCTTGGGGAGGCGGGCTTCCTTGGTACTGGGGGTCCCTCCTTGCGGCACACCGATAAACTCATCTTT,TRDD3,TRDV1,once,TRDJ1
CACRTGGYDTDKLIF,TGTGCCTGTAGAACTGGGGGATACGACACCGATAAACTCATCTTT,TRDD3,TRDV3,.,TRDJ1
CALGEAFLSSWKLGDSFGSTDKLIF,TGTGCTCTTGGGGAAGCTTTCCTTTCGTCATGGAAACTGGGGGATTCCTTCGGCAGTACCGATAAACTCATCTTT,TRDD3,TRDV1,.,TRDJ1
CACDPRWGIRSYTGKLIF,TGTGCCTGTGACCCTCGGTGGGGGATTAGGTCGTACACCGGTAAACTCATCTTT,TRDD3,TRDV2,.,TRDJ1
CACDSDGKYWGIRCDKLIF,TGTGCCTGTGACTCCGACGGGAAGTACTGGGGGATACGTTGCGATAAACTCATCTTT,TRDD3,TRDV2,.,TRDJ1
CALGELGPSYVLGDEADKLIF,TGTGCTCTTGGGGAACTAGGCCCTTCCTACGTACTGGGGGATGAGGCCGATAAACTCATCTTT,.,TRDV1,.,TRDJ1